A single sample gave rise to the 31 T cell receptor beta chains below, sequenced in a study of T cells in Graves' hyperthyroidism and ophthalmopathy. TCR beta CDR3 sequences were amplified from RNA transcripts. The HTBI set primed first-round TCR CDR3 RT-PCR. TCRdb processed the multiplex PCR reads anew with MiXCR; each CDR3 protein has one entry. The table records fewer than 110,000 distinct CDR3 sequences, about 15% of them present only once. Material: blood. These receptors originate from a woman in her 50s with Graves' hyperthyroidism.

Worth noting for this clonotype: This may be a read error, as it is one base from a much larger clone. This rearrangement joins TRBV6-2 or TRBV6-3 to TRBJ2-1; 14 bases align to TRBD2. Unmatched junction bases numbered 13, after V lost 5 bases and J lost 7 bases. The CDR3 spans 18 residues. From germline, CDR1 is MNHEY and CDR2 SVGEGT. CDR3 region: CASSDPGTGTSGGNEQFF. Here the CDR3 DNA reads TGTGCCAGCAGTGACCCCGGGACCGGGACTAGCGGGGGAAATGAGCAGTTCTTC.

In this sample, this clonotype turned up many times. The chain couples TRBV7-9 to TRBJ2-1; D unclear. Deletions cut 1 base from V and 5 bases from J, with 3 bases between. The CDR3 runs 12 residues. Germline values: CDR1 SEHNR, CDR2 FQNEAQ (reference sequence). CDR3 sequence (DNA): TGTGCCAGCAGCTTAGACCACAATGAGCAGTTCTTC. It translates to CASSLDHNEQFF.

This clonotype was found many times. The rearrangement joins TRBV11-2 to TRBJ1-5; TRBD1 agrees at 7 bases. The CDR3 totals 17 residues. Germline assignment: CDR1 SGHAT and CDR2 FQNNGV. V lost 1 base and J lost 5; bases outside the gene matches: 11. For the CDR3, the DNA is TGTGCCAGCAGCTTAGGGGGACAGATGCAAGGTCATCAGCCCCAGCATTTT. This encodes CASSLGGQMQGHQPQHF.

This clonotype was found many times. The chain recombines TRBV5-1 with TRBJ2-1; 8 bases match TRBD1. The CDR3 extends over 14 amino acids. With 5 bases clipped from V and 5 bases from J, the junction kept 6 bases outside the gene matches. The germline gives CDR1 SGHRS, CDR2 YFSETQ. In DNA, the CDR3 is TGCGCCAGCAGTGGACAGGGCGGAAACAATGAGCAGTTCTTC. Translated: CASSGQGGNNEQFF.

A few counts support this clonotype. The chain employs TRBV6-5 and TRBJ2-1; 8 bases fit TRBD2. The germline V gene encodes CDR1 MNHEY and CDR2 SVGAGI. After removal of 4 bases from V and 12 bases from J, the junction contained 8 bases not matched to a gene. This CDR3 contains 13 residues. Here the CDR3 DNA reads TGTGCCAGCAGTTTTAGCGGGATCGATGGGCAGTTCTTC. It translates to CASSFSGIDGQFF.

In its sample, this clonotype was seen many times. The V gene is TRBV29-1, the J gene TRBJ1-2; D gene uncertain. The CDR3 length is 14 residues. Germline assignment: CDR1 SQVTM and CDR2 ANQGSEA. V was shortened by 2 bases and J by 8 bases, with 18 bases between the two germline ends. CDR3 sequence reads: CSVETDSPNTGYTF. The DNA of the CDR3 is TGCAGCGTTGAAACGGATTCCCCAAACACCGGCTACACCTTC.

The CDR3 here is CASSTAGLAGGPDTQYF. CDR3 DNA: TGTGCCAGCAGTACCGCCGGACTAGCGGGAGGGCCAGATACGCAGTATTTT. The chain has TRBV28 and TRBJ2-3; 15 bases align to TRBD2. The CDR3 is made up of 17 amino acids. Trimming at V came to 5 bases and at J to 4 bases, leaving 7 bases not matched to a gene. Germline V lookup: CDR1 MDHEN, CDR2 SYDVKM. Together with reference TRBV28 and TRBJ2-3, the CDR3 gives the full variable domain: DVKVTQSSRYLVKRTGEKVFLECVQDMDHENMFWYRQDPGLGLRLIYFSYDVKMKEKGDIPEGYSVSREKKERFSLILESASTNQTSMYLCASSTAGLAGGPDTQYFGPGTRLTVL.

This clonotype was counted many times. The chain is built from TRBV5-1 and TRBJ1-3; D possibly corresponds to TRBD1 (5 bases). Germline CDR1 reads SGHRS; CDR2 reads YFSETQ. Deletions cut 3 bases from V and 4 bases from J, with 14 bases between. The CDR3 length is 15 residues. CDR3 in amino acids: CASSSQGSAGNTIYF. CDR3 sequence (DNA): TGCGCCAGCAGCTCGCAGGGAAGCGCCGGAAACACCATATATTTT.

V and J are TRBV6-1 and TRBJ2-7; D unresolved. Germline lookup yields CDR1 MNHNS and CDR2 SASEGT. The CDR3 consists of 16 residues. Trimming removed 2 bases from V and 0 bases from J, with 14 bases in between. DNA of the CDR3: TGTGCCAGCAGTGAATATGACCATGAGAGCTCCTACGAGCAGTACTTC. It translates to CASSEYDHESSYEQYF.

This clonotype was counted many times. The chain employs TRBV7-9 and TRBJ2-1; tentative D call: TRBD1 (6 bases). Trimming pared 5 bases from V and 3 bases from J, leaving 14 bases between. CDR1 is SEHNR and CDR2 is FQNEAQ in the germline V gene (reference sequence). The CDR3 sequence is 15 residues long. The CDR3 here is CASSPGTQSYNEQFF. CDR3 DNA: TGTGCCAGCAGCCCCGGGACACAAAGCTACAATGAGCAGTTCTTC.

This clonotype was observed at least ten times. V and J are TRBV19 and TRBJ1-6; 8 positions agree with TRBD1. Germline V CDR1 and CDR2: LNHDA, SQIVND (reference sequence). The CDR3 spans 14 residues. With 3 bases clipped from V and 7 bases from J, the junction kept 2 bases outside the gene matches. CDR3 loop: CASSITGGNSPLHF. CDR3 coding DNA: TGTGCCAGTAGTATCACAGGGGGGAATTCACCCCTCCACTTT. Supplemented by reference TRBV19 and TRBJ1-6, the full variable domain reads DGGITQSPKYLFRKEGQNVTLSCEQNLNHDAMYWYRQDPGQGLRLIYYSQIVNDFQKGDIAEGYSVSREKKESFPLTVTSAQKNPTAFYLCASSITGGNSPLHFGNGTRLTVT.

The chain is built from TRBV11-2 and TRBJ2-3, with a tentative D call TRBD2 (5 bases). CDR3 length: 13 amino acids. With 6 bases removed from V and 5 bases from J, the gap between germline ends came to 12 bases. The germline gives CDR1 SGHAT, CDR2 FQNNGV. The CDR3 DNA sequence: TGTGCCAGCAGTTTGCAAGCGGAAGATACGCAGTATTTT. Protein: CASSLQAEDTQYF.

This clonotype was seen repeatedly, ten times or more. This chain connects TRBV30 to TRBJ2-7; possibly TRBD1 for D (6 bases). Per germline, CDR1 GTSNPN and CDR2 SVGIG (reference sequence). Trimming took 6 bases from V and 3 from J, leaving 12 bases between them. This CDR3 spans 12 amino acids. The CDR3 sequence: CACGQSNYEQYV. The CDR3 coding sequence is TGTGCCTGCGGACAGAGTAACTACGAGCAGTACGTC.

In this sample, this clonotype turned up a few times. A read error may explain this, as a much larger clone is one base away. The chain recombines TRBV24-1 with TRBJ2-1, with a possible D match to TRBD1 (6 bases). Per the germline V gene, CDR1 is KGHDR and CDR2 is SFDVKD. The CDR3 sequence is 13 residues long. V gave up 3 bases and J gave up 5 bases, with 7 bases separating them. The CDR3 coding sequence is TGTGCCACCAGTGATGGGGGCCACAATGAGCAGTTCTTC. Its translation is CATSDGGHNEQFF.

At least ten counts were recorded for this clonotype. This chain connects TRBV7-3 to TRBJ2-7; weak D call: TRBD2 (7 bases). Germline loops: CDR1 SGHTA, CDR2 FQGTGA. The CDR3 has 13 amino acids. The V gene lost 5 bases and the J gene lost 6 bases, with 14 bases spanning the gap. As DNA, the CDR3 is TGTGCCAGCAGCCAAGGGGGGGCCAGCGAGCAGTACGTC. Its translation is CASSQGGASEQYV.

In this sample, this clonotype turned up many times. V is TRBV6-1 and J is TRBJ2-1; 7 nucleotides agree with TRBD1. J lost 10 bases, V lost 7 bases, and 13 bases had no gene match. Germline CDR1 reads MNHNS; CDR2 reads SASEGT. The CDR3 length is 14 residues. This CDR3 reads CASTRGGRYGEQFF. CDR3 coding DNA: TGTGCCAGCACTCGAGGGGGCCGTTATGGAGAGCAGTTCTTC.

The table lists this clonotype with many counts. CDR3 bases: TGTGCCAGCAGCAAAATCGTGACTAGCGGGAGAGTAAATGAGCAGTTCTTC. It is translated as CASSKIVTSGRVNEQFF. The chain couples TRBV11-2 to TRBJ2-1, with TRBD2 matching 12 bases. J gave up 7 bases and V 5 bases, and 12 bases lay outside the gene matches. Germline lookup yields CDR1 SGHAT and CDR2 FQNNGV. This CDR3 contains 17 residues.

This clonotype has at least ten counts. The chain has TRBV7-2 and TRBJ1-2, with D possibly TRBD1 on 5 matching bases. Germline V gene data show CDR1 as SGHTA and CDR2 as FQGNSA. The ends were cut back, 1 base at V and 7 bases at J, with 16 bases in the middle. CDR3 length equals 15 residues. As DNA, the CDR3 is TGTGCCAGCAGCTTAGTTTGGGGGGAGAAGGGTGGCTACACCTTC. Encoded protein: CASSLVWGEKGGYTF.

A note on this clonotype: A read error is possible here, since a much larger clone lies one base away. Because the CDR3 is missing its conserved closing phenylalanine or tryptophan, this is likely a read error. The CDR3 region has the DNA TGTGCCAGCAGCCTCGGACTAGCGGGAGGGCCAGGAGCCGGGGAGCTGTTTCTT. Its protein is CASSLGLAGGPGAGELFL. V and J are TRBV3-1 and TRBJ2-2; TRBD2 agrees at 15 bases. Germline CDR1 reads LGHDT; CDR2 reads YNNKEL (reference sequence). The CDR3 sequence is 18 residues long. The ends lost 4 bases at V and 6 bases at J; junction bases unmatched: 9.

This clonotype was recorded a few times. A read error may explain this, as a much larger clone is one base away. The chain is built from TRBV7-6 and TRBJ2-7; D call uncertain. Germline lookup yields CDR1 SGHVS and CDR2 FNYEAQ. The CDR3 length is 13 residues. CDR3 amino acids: CASRLTLEYEQYF. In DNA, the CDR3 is TGTGCCAGCCGCTTAACTTTGGAGTACGAGCAGTACTTC.

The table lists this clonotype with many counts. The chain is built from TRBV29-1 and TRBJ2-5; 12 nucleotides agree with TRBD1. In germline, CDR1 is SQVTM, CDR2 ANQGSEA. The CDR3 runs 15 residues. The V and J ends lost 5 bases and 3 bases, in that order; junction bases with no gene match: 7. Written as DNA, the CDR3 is TGCAGCGTTATTTTAGGGACAGGGGGCGAAGAGACCCAGTACTTC. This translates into CSVILGTGGEETQYF.

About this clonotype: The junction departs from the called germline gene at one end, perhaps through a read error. The CDR3 DNA is TGTGCCAGCGGGAAGGGACGGAGCACAGACACGCAGTATTTT. It translates to CASGKGRSTDTQYF. This sequence joins TRBV7-9 and TRBJ2-3; the D gene could be TRBD1 or TRBD2 (5 bases each). The V gene's germline CDR1 is SEHNR and CDR2 FQNEAQ (reference sequence). The CDR3 consists of 14 residues.

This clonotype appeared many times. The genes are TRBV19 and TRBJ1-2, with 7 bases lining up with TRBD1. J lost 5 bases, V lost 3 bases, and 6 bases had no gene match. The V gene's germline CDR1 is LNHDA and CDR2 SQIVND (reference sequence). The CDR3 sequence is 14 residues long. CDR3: CASSIEQGMYGYTF. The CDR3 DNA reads TGTGCCAGTAGTATCGAACAGGGGATGTATGGCTACACCTTC.

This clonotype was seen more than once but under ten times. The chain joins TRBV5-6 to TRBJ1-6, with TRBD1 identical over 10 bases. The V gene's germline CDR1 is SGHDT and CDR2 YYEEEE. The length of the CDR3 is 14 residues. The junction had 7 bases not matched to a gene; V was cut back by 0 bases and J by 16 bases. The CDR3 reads CASSLGQGATILHF. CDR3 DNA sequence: TGTGCCAGCAGCTTGGGACAGGGGGCAACAATTCTCCACTTT.

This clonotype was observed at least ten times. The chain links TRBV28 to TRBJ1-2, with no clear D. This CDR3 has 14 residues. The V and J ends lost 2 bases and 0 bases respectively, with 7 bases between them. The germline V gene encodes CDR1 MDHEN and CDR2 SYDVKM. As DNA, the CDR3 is TGTGCCAGCAGTTTACACGGTACTAACTATGGCTACACCTTC. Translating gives CASSLHGTNYGYTF.

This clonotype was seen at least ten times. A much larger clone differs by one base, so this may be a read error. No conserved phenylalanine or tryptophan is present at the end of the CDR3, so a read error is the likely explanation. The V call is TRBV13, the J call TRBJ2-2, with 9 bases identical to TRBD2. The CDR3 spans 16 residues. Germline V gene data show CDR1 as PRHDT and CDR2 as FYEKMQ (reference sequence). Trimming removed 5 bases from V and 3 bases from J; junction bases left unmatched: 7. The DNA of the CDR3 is TGTGCCAGCAGCGATATAGCGGGAGCCTACACCGGGGAGCTGTTTCTT. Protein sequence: CASSDIAGAYTGELFL.

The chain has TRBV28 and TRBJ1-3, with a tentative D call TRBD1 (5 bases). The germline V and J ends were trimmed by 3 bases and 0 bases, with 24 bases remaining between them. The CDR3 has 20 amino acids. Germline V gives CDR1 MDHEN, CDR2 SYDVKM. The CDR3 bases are TGTGCCAGCAGTTTCCTCGCCACCGGGACTCTCGGATACTCTGGAAACACCATATATTTT. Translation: CASSFLATGTLGYSGNTIYF.

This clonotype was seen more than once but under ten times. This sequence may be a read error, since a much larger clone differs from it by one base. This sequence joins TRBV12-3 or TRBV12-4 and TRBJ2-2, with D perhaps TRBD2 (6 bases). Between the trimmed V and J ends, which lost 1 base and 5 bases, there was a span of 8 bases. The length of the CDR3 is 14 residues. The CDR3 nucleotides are TGTGCCAGCAGTTTAGTGGGAGGTACCGGGGAGCTGTTTTTT. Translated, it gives CASSLVGGTGELFF.

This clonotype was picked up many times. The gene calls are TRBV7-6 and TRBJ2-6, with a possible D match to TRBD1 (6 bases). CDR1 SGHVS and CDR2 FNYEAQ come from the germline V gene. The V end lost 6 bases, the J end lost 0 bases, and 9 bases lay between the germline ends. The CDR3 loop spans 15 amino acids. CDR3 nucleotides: TGTGCCAGCAGGACAGGCAACTCTGGGGCCAACGTCCTGACTTTC. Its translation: CASRTGNSGANVLTF.

CDR3 nucleotide sequence: TGTGCCAGCAGCGATCGGACAGGAGGCACTGAAGCTTTCTTT. Its protein product is CASSDRTGGTEAFF. The V gene is TRBV11-1, the J gene TRBJ1-1, with 7 bases aligning to TRBD1. Unmatched junction bases numbered 7, after V lost 5 bases and J lost 4 bases. The CDR3 loop spans 14 amino acids. Germline loops: CDR1 SGHAT, CDR2 FQDESV (reference sequence).

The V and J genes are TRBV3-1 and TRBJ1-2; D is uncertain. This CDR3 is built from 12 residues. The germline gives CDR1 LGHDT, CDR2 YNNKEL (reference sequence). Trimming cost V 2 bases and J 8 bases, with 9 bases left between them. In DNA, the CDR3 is TGTGCCAGCAGCCAAAGGACCAGCGGCTACACCTTC. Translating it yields CASSQRTSGYTF. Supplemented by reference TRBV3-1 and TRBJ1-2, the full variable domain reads DTAVSQTPKYLVTQMGNDKSIKCEQNLGHDTMYWYKQDSKKFLKIMFSYNNKELIINETVPNRFSPKSPDKAHLNLHINSLELGDSAVYFCASSQRTSGYTFGSGTRLTVV.